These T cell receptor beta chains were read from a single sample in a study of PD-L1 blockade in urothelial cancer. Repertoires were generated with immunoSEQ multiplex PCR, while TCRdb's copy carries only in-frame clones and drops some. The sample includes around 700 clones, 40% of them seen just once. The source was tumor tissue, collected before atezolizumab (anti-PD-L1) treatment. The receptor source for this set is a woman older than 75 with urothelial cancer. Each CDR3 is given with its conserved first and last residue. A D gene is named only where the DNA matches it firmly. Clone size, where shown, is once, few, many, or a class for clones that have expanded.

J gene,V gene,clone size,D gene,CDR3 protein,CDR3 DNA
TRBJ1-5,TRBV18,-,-,CASSKDDPNQPQHF,TGTGCCAGCTCCAAGGACGATCCGAATCAGCCCCAGCATTTT
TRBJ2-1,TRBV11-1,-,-,CASSLLVRAYNEQFF,TGTGCCAGCAGCTTACTAGTTAGGGCCTACAATGAGCAGTTCTTC
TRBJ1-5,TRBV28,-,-,CASSLMDGGPNQPQHF,TGTGCCAGCAGTTTAATGGACGGGGGCCCAAATCAGCCCCAGCATTTT
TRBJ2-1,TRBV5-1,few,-,CASSLGQQLLFFNEQFF,TGCGCCAGCAGCCTGGGTCAACAGCTACTATTTTTCAATGAGCAGTTCTTC
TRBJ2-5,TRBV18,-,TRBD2,CASSQLLAEEETQYF,TGTGCCAGCTCACAGCTACTAGCGGAAGAAGAGACCCAGTACTTC
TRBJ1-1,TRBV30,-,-,CAWNEGLNTEAFF,TGTGCCTGGAATGAGGGTTTGAACACTGAAGCTTTCTTT
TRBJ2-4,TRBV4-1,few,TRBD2,CASSQEGLAGLKNIQYF,TGCGCCAGCAGCCAAGAGGGACTAGCGGGGCTGAAAAACATTCAGTACTTC
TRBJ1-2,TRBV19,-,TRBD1,CASTPEGTGGIGNYGYTF,TGTGCCAGTACCCCGGAGGGGACAGGGGGTATAGGTAACTATGGCTACACCTTC
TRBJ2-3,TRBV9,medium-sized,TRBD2,CASSATSGGSTDTQYF,TGTGCCAGCAGCGCTACTAGCGGGGGCAGCACAGATACGCAGTATTTT
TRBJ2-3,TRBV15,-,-,CATSRGGGFTDTQYF,TGTGCCACCAGCAGAGGCGGCGGGTTCACAGATACGCAGTATTTT
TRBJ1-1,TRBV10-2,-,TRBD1,CASSESKGGVGNTEAFF,TGCGCCAGCAGTGAGTCGAAAGGGGGCGTGGGAAACACTGAAGCTTTCTTT
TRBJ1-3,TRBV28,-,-,CASSPPAGLGGNTIYF,TGTGCCAGCAGTCCGCCTGCAGGGCTGGGCGGAAACACCATATATTTT
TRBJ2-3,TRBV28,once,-,CATADVDADTQYF,TGTGCCACCGCGGATGTTGACGCAGATACGCAGTATTTT
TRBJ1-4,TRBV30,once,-,CAWSAGINEKLFF,TGTGCCTGGAGTGCAGGGATTAATGAAAAACTGTTTTTT
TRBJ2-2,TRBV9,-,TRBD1,CASSPGQGNTGELFF,TGTGCCAGCAGCCCCGGACAGGGAAACACCGGGGAGCTGTTTTTT
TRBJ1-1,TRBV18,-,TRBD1,CASSTLPDRVGTEAFF,TGTGCCAGCTCAACACTGCCCGACAGGGTCGGCACTGAAGCTTTCTTT
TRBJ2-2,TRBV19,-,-,CASSIFAGLDTGELFF,TGTGCCAGTAGTATATTCGCAGGGCTGGACACCGGGGAGCTGTTTTTT
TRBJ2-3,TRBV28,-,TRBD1,CASRMDRSGGAYF,TGTGCCAGCAGGATGGACAGGTCTGGGGGTGCGTATTTT
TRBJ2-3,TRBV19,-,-,CASRGEIPTDTQYF,TGTGCCAGTAGGGGAGAAATTCCCACAGATACGCAGTATTTT
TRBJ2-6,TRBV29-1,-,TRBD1,CSVEGQGTSGANVLTF,TGCAGCGTTGAAGGACAGGGGACCTCTGGGGCCAACGTCCTGACTTTC
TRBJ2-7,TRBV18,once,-,CASSSGTKVYEQYF,TGTGCCAGCTCATCCGGGACGAAAGTCTACGAGCAGTACTTC
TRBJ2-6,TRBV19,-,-,CASGDKLGANVLTF,TGTGCCAGTGGGGACAAACTTGGGGCCAACGTCCTGACTTTC
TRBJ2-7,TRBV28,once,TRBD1,CASTGNPGQKSYEQYF,TGTGCCAGCACCGGCAATCCGGGACAGAAGTCCTACGAGCAGTACTTC
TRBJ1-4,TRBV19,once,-,CATNQGLGEKLFF,TGTGCCACCAATCAGGGTCTCGGTGAAAAACTGTTTTTT
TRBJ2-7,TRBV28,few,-,CASSSYLNGRDIVSYEQYF,TGTGCCAGCAGCTCATACCTTAACGGAAGGGACATCGTCTCCTACGAGCAGTACTTC
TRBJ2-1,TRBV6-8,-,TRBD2,CAISSLAGVNNEQFF,TGTGCCATCAGTTCCCTAGCGGGAGTTAACAATGAGCAGTTCTTC
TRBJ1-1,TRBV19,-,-,CASSIGGSSSGTEAFF,TGTGCCAGTAGTATTGGGGGGAGCTCCTCCGGCACTGAAGCTTTCTTT
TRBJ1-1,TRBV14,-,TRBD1,CASSHRTGWNTEAFF,TGTGCCAGCAGCCACAGGACAGGGTGGAACACTGAAGCTTTCTTT
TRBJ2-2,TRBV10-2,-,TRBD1,CASRDRANTGELFF,TGCGCCAGCCGGGACAGGGCGAACACCGGGGAGCTGTTTTTT
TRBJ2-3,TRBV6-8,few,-,CASSYSAATDTQYF,TGTGCCAGCAGTTACTCTGCTGCGACAGATACGCAGTATTTT
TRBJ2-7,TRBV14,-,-,CASSQGKGLPPYEQYF,TGTGCCAGCAGCCAAGGGAAGGGACTCCCTCCTTACGAGCAGTACTTC
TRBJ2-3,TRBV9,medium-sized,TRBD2,CASSVAGGTGDTQYF,TGTGCCAGCAGCGTAGCCGGGGGGACCGGGGATACGCAGTATTTT
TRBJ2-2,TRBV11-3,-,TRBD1,CASSAERGQAKRELFF,TGTGCCAGCAGCGCAGAAAGGGGACAGGCGAAAAGGGAGCTGTTTTTT
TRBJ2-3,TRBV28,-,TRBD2,CASTLGPSGSTDTQYF,TGTGCCAGCACCCTCGGACCTAGCGGGAGCACAGATACGCAGTATTTT
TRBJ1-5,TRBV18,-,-,CASSPQGAGQPQHF,TGTGCCAGCTCACCGCAAGGGGCAGGGCAGCCCCAGCATTTT
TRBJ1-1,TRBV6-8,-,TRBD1,CASTKGQGGTEAFF,TGTGCCAGCACTAAGGGACAGGGCGGCACTGAAGCTTTCTTT